This T cell receptor (beta chain) was sequenced in a study of a mutant IDH1 vaccine in newly diagnosed glioma. Per the germline V gene, CDR1 is SGHVS and CDR2 is FNYEAQ. This CDR3 contains 15 residues. Trimming at V came to 5 bases and at J to 1 base, leaving 7 bases not matched to a gene. Time point indicated: week 11, during vaccination. Each dose delivered 300 ug of mutant IDH1 20-mer peptide subcutaneously with imiquimod. A remark on this clone: Its target is unknown.

The table came from immunoSEQ multiplex PCR; TCRdb's copy has only in-frame clones and leaves some out. The sample records 30,000 to 40,000 clones, 84% being singletons. The starting material was PBMCs, obtained from a glioma patient whose treatment included an IDH1 peptide vaccine. The TCR comes from a man in his forties or fifties with glioma. The chain employs TRBV7-6 and TRBJ2-7; TRBD1 agrees at 8 bases. The CDR3 loop is CASSLRTGSSYEQYF. DNA for the CDR3: TGTGCCAGCAGCCTACGGACAGGGAGTTCCTACGAGCAGTACTTC.